Listed below are T cell receptor beta chains from one sample, sequenced in a study of blood T cell repertoires in COVID-19. Data came from immunoSEQ multiplex PCR; TCRdb stores just in-frame clones and leaves some out. The repertoire holds 310,000 or so clones, with 85% to 90% as singletons. The sample taken for sequencing was PBMCs or T cells enriched from blood (not recorded which). All receptors come from a woman under 30 with acute COVID-19. Each CDR3 is given with its conserved first and last residue. The D gene is left open where the match is weak. Clone size, where shown, is once, few, many, or a class for clones that have expanded.

>TRBD1|TRBJ2-5|TRBV18|-
CASSPGTGGTETQYF
TGTGCCAGCTCACCGGGGACAGGGGGCACGGAGACCCAGTACTTC
>-|TRBJ1-4|TRBV4-2|-
CASSQDPSSGATNEKLFF
TGTGCCAGCAGCCAAGATCCCTCCAGCGGTGCAACTAATGAAAAACTGTTTTTT
>TRBD1|TRBJ1-6|TRBV18|-
CASSRDRDNSPLHF
TGTGCCAGCTCACGCGACAGGGATAATTCACCCCTCCACTTT
>-|TRBJ1-2|TRBV5-1|-
CASSYGHAGPTNYGYTF
TGCGCCAGCAGCTACGGACACGCCGGGCCGACTAACTATGGCTACACCTTC
>-|TRBJ1-1|TRBV18|-
CASSPSPGESGNTEAFF
TGTGCCAGCTCACCCTCCCCAGGGGAGTCGGGGAACACTGAAGCTTTCTTT
>TRBD1|TRBJ1-1|TRBV7-2|-
CAGSFRQGGGSNTEAFF
TGTGCCGGCAGCTTCAGACAGGGAGGAGGGAGTAACACTGAAGCTTTCTTT
>-|TRBJ1-2|TRBV6-5|-
CASRTPGDSYGYTF
TGTGCCAGCAGGACCCCAGGGGATTCATATGGCTACACCTTC
>-|TRBJ2-5|TRBV25-1|few
CASSEFRGLQETQYF
TGTGCCAGCAGTGAATTCAGGGGTCTTCAAGAGACCCAGTACTTC
>-|TRBJ2-1|TRBV11-2|-
CASSHSGTIIVFEQFF
TGTGCCAGCAGCCATAGCGGAACTATAATAGTATTCGAGCAGTTCTTC
>TRBD1|TRBJ2-2|TRBV13|-
CASSADRGLVGELFF
TGTGCCAGCAGCGCGGACAGGGGGCTGGTCGGGGAGCTGTTTTTT
>-|TRBJ1-6|TRBV5-1|once
CASSLTDNNSPLHF
TGCGCCAGCAGCTTGACTGATAATAATTCACCCCTCCACTTT
>-|TRBJ1-3|TRBV4-1|-
CASHSGLQESGNTIYF
TGCGCCAGCCACAGCGGACTCCAGGAATCTGGAAACACCATATATTTT
>TRBD1|TRBJ2-5|TRBV19|-
CASSIGQVELTPQETQYF
TGTGCCAGTAGTATTGGACAGGTAGAACTGACCCCTCAAGAGACCCAGTACTTC
>TRBD1|TRBJ1-1|TRBV11-2|-
CASSLSAGTATEAFF
TGTGCCAGCAGCCTCTCCGCCGGGACAGCAACCGAAGCTTTCTTT
>-|TRBJ2-7|TRBV10-3|-
CATGGTVDEQYF
TGTGCCACAGGGGGGACTGTAGACGAGCAGTACTTC
>-|TRBJ1-3|TRBV9|-
CASSVANTTGNTIYF
TGTGCCAGCAGCGTAGCTAACACTACTGGAAACACCATATATTTT
>-|TRBJ2-1|TRBV3-1/TRBV3-2|-
CASSQERVSYNEQFF
TGTGCCAGCAGCCAAGAGAGAGTCTCCTACAATGAGCAGTTCTTC
>TRBD2|TRBJ2-5|TRBV28|-
CASSLGREETQYF
TGTGCCAGCAGTTTGGGGCGGGAGGAGACCCAGTACTTC
>-|TRBJ1-5|TRBV5-1|-
CASSLAGGNQPQHF
TGCGCCAGCAGCTTGGCAGGCGGCAATCAGCCCCAGCATTTT
>TRBD1|TRBJ2-3|TRBV7-2|-
CASSSESWGTGKYF
TGTGCCAGCAGCAGCGAGTCCTGGGGGACAGGGAAGTATTTT
>TRBD2|TRBJ2-1|TRBV29-1|once
CSAGGGLSNEQFF
TGCAGCGCCGGGGGGGGCCTTAGTAATGAGCAGTTCTTC
>TRBD1|TRBJ2-7|TRBV6-5|-
CASRGGQGYEQYF
TGTGCCAGCAGGGGGGGACAGGGCTACGAGCAGTACTTC
>-|TRBJ2-2|TRBV19|-
CASSTPSAGELFF
TGTGCCAGTAGTACCCCCTCCGCCGGGGAGCTGTTTTTT
>-|TRBJ1-1|TRBV27|once
CASRRNTEAFF
TGTGCCAGCCGCAGGAACACTGAAGCTTTCTTT
>-|TRBJ2-7|TRBV13|-
CASSLQRSSYEQYF
TGTGCCAGCAGCTTGCAAAGGAGCTCCTACGAGCAGTACTTC
>TRBD1|TRBJ1-1|TRBV7-3|few
CASSLGTGGNTEAFF
TGTGCCAGCAGCTTAGGGACAGGGGGAAACACTGAAGCTTTCTTT
>-|TRBJ2-1|TRBV5-1|-
CASSFGNSYNEQFF
TGCGCCAGCAGCTTCGGGAACTCCTACAATGAGCAGTTCTTC
>TRBD1|TRBJ1-2|TRBV19|-
CASTQGQGIYGYTF
TGTGCCAGTACCCAGGGACAGGGGATCTATGGCTACACCTTC
>TRBD1|TRBJ1-2|TRBV7-9|few
CASSHTGTGSYGYTF
TGTGCCAGCAGCCATACCGGGACAGGGAGCTATGGCTACACCTTC
>-|TRBJ2-6|TRBV19|-
CASSEGHSGANVLTF
TGTGCCAGTAGTGAGGGACACTCTGGGGCCAACGTCCTGACTTTC
>-|TRBJ2-1|TRBV6-2/TRBV6-3|few
CASSSTGDRSGQFF
TGTGCCAGCAGTTCTACCGGGGATCGCAGTGGGCAGTTCTTC
>-|TRBJ1-1|TRBV2|-
CASSEEAADTEAFF
TGTGCCAGCAGTGAAGAGGCAGCGGACACTGAAGCTTTCTTT
>-|TRBJ1-1|TRBV3-1/TRBV3-2|few
CASSHGGLNTEAFF
TGTGCCAGCAGCCACGGGGGTCTGAACACTGAAGCTTTCTTT
>-|TRBJ2-3|TRBV11-2|-
CASSLEGLTQYF
TGTGCCAGCAGCTTAGAGGGACTGACGCAGTATTTT
>-|TRBJ2-5|TRBV18|once
CASSLQETQYF
TGTGCCAGCTCACTACAAGAGACCCAGTACTTC
>TRBD1|TRBJ2-7|TRBV27|once
CASSRWGQGSRLREQYF
TGTGCCAGCAGCCGCTGGGGACAGGGTTCCCGACTACGGGAGCAGTACTTC
>TRBD2|TRBJ2-2|TRBV5-1|-
CASSLAATSGSAELFF
TGCGCCAGCAGCTTGGCCGCGACTAGCGGGAGTGCGGAGCTGTTTTTT
>TRBD2|TRBJ2-5|TRBV7-2|few
CASSLGLAGSSAQYF
TGTGCCAGCAGCCTCGGACTAGCGGGGTCGTCGGCCCAGTACTTC
>TRBD1|TRBJ2-5|TRBV19|once
CASSGRGTGTQETQYF
TGTGCCAGTAGCGGAAGGGGGACAGGGACCCAAGAGACCCAGTACTTC
>TRBD1|TRBJ1-1|TRBV5-1|-
CASSLGGTGGNTEAFF
TGCGCCAGCAGCTTGGGAGGGACAGGTGGGAACACTGAAGCTTTCTTT
>TRBD2|TRBJ2-1|TRBV2|-
CATLGHLGGSEQFF
TGTGCCACCCTCGGACATTTGGGAGGGTCCGAGCAGTTCTTC
>TRBD1|TRBJ1-3|TRBV7-2|-
CASSSGTGVNTIYF
TGTGCCAGCAGTTCGGGGACAGGGGTGAACACCATATATTTT
>-|TRBJ1-2|TRBV14|-
CASSRIRTVSYGYTF
TGTGCCAGCAGCCGGATTCGAACAGTTAGCTATGGCTACACCTTC
>TRBD2|TRBJ2-7|TRBV6-5|-
CASSSTGTSGYEQYF
TGTGCCAGCAGTTCTACAGGGACTAGCGGCTACGAGCAGTACTTC
>TRBD1|TRBJ2-4|TRBV5-6|-
CASSSGQGRRAKNIQYF
TGTGCCAGCAGCTCTGGACAGGGGCGTAGGGCCAAAAACATTCAGTACTTC
>-|TRBJ1-1|TRBV6-4|-
CASSKIEGAEAFF
TGTGCCAGCAGTAAAATTGAGGGGGCTGAAGCTTTCTTT